This TCR beta chain is from a study of shared clonotypes between healthy human individuals (dated by TCRdb to between 2020 and 2021). Turning to the overall study: The cohort included a few men and a couple of women between 18 and 49 years of age. For each donor, CD4 naive and CD4 memory were each run on three plates, CD8 naive on two plates, and CD8 memory on one plate. The study deeply sequenced blood TCR repertoires of about 5 healthy adults to estimate repertoire size and the extent of clonotype sharing between individuals. Libraries were prepared and TCR repertoires were sequenced by different laboratories using diverse techniques, in order to increase sequencing depth and limit assay-specific biases. Per donor, leukapheresis produced somewhere between about 0.94 and 10 billion PBMCs. Points the paper makes about the study in general: Because the study included a small number of donors, the genetic and exposure-history diversity represented was limited. Compared with non-shared clonotypes, the clonotypes found in all four sorted-subset donors had higher generation probabilities. Across a few donors, approximately 5% of naive CD4, 3% to 3.5% of naive CD8, 2.3% of memory CD4, and around 0.4% of memory CD8 clonotypes were shared. Incomplete sequencing was indicated by rarefaction of sorted-subset datasets, despite the large sequencing depth. Based on pairwise subsampling, the degree of clonotype sharing among donors was expected to be affected by sequencing depth. Only blood was sampled, and tissue TCR repertoires likely differ from those in blood. Naive subsets generally had larger estimated clonotype richness than memory subsets.

Donors were healthy HIV-negative adults with no recently reported acute infections or vaccinations. Every donor was a Caucasian adult residing in Nashville, Tennessee, USA. CD4+ T cells were enriched by magnetic negative selection, after which naive cells were positively selected on CD45RA and the negative fraction was taken as the memory subset. Blood was obtained by leukapheresis, after which PBMCs were separated by Ficoll-Histopaque density gradient centrifugation and cryopreserved in liquid nitrogen vapor phase. Analytical flow cytometry was used to check the purity and quantity of each magnetically sorted T cell population. Genomic DNA was isolated from each sorted fraction and quantified by UV absorbance on a Nanodrop 2000c. On this clone: Its antigen remains unidentified. No base quality values were provided; no much bigger clone lies one nucleotide off.

V trim: 5 bases; J trim: 4 bases; unmatched bases: 7. For CDR1 and CDR2, the germline V gene lists SGDLS and YYNGEE. The CDR3 goes from the cysteine to the phenylalanine over 15 residues. Only the CDR3 DNA stays, 45 bases, in frame from base 1. TCR CDR3 regions were amplified from genomic DNA by multiplex PCR using the deep immunoSEQ assay. Extracted genomic DNA from each cell subset was distributed evenly across all wells of several immunoSEQ 96-well plates, and each plate was treated as a replicate. Each replicate PCR for sorted subsets received roughly 0.2 ug genomic DNA, equal to roughly 30,000 T cell genomes. The purified libraries were quantified using a Qubit 3.0 fluorometer, sized with a Bioanalyzer 2100, and then quantified again using the KAPA Library Quantification kit. Every immunoSEQ 96-well plate was sequenced on a dedicated single-read 150-cycle Illumina NextSeq 550 flow cell. Concerning the study's data processing: Because the immunoSEQ output included only junctional sequences and no quality scores, the filtering could not be the same as the filtering used for full-length reads. To assign V/J genes and CDR3, sequences were annotated against IMGT germline references using PyIR, a Python wrapper for IgBLAST v1.9. Reads were removed for weak V/J assignments (E-value above 1e-6), missing CDR3, stop codons, out-of-frame junctions, or ambiguous translated residues. V3J clonotypes were defined as sequences sharing the same inferred V gene, J gene, and CDR3 amino acid sequence. The percentage overlap between two repertoires was calculated by dividing the number of shared unique clonotypes by the size of the smaller repertoire. Richness of each repertoire was evaluated using RTK rarefaction, the Chao1 estimator, and Recon v2.1 estimates of unobserved clonotypes. Generation probabilities for all TCRbeta clonotypes obtained by the gDNA method from a handful of donors were computed using OLGA. TCRdb carries this immuneACCESS record with in-frame sequences only. Its versions omit some clonotypes, under half of them owing to an unresolved V gene in the studies checked, with the rest unexplained. The DNA was the basis for D and trimming; V, J and clone size are from that table. This sample holds some 2,400,000 clones; roughly 95% were observed only once. In total, the top ten clones hold 0.1% to 0.15% of the sample.

The chain is made from TRBV9 and TRBJ2-3, with 10 central nucleotides matching TRBD2. The source of this sequence is a man younger than 30 in good health. Sequenced material: naive CD4+ T cells sorted from blood. Reading the label with the study, this specimen's cell subset or site is: CD45RA+ positively selected. The CDR3 loop reads CASSTLAGESDTQYF. The DNA sequence follows: TGTGCCAGCAGTACCCTAGCGGGAGAGTCAGATACGCAGTATTTT.